This T cell receptor beta chain was found in a study of blood T cell repertoires in COVID-19. TCRdb keeps only in-frame clones here, not all; method: immunoSEQ multiplex PCR. The sample includes around 100,000 clones, 81% of them seen just once. This CDR3 has 15 residues. CDR1 is MNHEY and CDR2 is SVGAGI in the germline V gene. Deletions cut 6 bases from V and 5 bases from J, with 19 bases between. The chain is built from TRBV6-5 and TRBJ1-2, with D tentatively TRBD1 (6 bases). The sequence came from a man aged 50 to 59 with acute or convalescent COVID-19. Sequencing used peripheral blood. Here the CDR3 DNA reads TGTGCCAGCAGCTCCCGCCCAGGGCAGGGGTATGGCTACACCTTC. It encodes CASSSRPGQGYGYTF.